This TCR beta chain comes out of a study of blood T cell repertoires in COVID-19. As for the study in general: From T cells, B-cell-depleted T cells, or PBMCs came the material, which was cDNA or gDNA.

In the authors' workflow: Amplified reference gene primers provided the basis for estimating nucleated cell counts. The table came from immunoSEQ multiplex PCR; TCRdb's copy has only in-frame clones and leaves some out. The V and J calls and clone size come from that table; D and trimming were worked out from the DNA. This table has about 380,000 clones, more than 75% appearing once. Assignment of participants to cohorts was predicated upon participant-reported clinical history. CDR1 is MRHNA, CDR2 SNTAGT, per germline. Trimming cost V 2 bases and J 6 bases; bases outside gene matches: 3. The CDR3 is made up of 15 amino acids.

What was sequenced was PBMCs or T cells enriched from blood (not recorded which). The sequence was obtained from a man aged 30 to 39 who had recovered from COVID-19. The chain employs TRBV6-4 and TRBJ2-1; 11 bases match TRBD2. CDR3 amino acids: CASSDTSGGSNEQFF. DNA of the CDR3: TGTGCCAGCAGTGACACTAGCGGGGGTAGCAATGAGCAGTTCTTC.